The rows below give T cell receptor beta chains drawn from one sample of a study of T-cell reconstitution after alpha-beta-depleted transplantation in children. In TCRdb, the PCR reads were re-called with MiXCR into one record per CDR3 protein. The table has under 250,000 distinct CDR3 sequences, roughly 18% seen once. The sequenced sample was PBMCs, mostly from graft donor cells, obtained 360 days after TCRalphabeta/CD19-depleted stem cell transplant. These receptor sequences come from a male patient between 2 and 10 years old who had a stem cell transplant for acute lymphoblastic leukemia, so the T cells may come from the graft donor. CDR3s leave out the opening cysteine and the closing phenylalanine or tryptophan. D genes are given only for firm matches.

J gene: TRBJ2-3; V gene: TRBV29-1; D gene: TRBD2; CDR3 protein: STRTSGSTDTQY
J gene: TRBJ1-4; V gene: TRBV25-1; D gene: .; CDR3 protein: ASRNSGVNEKLF
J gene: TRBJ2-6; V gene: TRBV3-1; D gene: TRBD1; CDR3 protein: ASSLRTGSVSGANVLT
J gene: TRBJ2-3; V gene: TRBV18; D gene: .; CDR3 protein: ASSPIPDTQY
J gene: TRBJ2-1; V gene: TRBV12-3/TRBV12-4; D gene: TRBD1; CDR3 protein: ASGNSSPQPGQGQF
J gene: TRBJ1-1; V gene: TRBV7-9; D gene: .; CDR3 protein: ASGQGRQSEAF
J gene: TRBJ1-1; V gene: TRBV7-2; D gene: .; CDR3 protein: ASSLARGKLAGMGGTEAF
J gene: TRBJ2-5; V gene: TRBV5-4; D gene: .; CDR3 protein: ASSFSAGWLFETQY
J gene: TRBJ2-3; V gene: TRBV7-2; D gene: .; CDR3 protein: ASSLVGTAGTADTQY
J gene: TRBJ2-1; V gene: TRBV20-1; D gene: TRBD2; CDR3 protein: SARAYSGTDNEQF
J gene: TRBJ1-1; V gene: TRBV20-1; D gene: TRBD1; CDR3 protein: SATDRATEAF
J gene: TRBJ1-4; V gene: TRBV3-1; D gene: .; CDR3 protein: ASSQDTADEKLF
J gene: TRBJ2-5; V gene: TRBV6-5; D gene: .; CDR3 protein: ASSYSTGIETQY
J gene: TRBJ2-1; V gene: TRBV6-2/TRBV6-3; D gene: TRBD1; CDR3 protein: ASSYSRAKTGVVNEQF
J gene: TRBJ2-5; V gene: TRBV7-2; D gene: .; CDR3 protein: ASSLTVRMEETQY
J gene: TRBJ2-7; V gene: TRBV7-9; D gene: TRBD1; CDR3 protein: ASSPPGQGINEQY
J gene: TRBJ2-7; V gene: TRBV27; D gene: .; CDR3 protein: ASKRADSSYEQY
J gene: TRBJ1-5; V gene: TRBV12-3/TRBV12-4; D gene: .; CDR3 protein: ASSSNQPQH
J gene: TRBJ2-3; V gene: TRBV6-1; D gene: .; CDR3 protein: ASSEVLDTQY
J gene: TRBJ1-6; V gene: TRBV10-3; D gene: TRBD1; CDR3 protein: AISGDRDRYNSPLH
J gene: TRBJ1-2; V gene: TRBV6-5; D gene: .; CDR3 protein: ASSYSRGINGYT
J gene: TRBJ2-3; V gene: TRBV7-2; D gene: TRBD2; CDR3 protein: ASSSTSGATTDTQY
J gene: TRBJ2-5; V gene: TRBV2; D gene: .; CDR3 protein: ASSYRAGGYQETQY
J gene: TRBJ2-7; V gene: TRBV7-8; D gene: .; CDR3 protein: ASSLDRGTKTAYEQY
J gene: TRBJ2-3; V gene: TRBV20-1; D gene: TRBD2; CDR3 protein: SALSGVPDTQY
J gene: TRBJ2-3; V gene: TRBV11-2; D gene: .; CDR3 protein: ASRRTAAILTDTQY
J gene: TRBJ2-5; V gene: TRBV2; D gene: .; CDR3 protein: ASKLGETQY
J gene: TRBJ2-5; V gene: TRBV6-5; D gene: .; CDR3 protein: ATKVTPSGPQETQY
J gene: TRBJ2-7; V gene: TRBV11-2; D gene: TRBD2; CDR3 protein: ASRPLAGGAYEQY
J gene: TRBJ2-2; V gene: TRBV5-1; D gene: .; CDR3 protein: ASGDGLNTGELF
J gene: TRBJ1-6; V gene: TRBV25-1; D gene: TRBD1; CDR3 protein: ASLRQGVVRGYNSPLH
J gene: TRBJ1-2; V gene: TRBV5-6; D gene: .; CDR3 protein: ASTSDSYGYT
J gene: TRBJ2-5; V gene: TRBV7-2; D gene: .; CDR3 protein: ASSNPDQIPRQETQY
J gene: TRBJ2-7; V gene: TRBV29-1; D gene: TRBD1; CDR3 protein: SVAQPGQGYEQY
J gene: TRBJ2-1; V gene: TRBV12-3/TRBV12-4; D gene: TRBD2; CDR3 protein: ASSSSGRGYNEQF
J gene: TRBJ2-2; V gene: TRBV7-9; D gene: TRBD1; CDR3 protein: ASSFRDSGELF